These 8 T cell receptor beta chains came from one sample sequenced in a study of CD8 T cells in ankylosing spondylitis. Whole-study findings and limits: There was a TCR beta motif, made of several highly homologous variants, that appeared characteristic of ankylosing spondylitis blood.

One entry per CDR3 protein, called by TCRdb with MiXCR from the 5' RACE reads. The sample consists of hundreds of thousands of distinct CDR3 sequences, approximately 12% of them appearing once. For these receptors, no antigen is known. The specimen was blood, either unsorted or a sorted T cell fraction (not recorded which). The receptors stem from a male donor with ankylosing spondylitis.

V usage is TRBV29-1 and J usage is TRBJ1-5; D gene uncertain. V was clipped by 0 bases and J by 7 bases, with 10 bases between them. This CDR3 has 13 residues. The germline V gene has CDR1 SQVTM and CDR2 ANQGSEA. CDR3 sequence reads: CSVEDVRGQPQHF. CDR3 DNA: TGCAGCGTTGAAGATGTTCGGGGACAGCCCCAGCATTTT.

The sample holds many counts of this clonotype. The CDR3 region is CSATGTGGAREGYTF. The CDR3 coding sequence is TGCAGCGCGACCGGGACAGGGGGCGCCCGGGAGGGCTACACCTTC. This chain uses TRBV29-1 with TRBJ1-2; TRBD1 agrees at 12 bases. Trimming at V came to 7 bases and at J to 8 bases, leaving 14 bases not matched to a gene. CDR1 and CDR2 from the germline V gene are SQVTM and ANQGSEA. The CDR3 runs to 15 residues.

CDR3 amino acids: CASSLLGGRGNQPQHF. As DNA, the CDR3 is TGTGCCAGCAGTTTATTAGGGGGTCGAGGCAATCAGCCCCAGCATTTT. The chain joins TRBV12-3 or TRBV12-4 to TRBJ1-5, with a weak D call TRBD1 (6 bases). Trimming removed 2 bases from V and 2 bases from J, with 13 bases in between. This CDR3 has 16 amino acids.

This clonotype appeared a few times. This chain uses TRBV6-2 or TRBV6-3 with TRBJ1-2, with TRBD1 matching over 7 bases. The CDR3 loop spans 14 amino acids. J lost 5 bases, V lost 6 bases, and 9 bases had no gene match. Germline lookup yields CDR1 MNHEY and CDR2 SVGEGT. The CDR3: CASRSTGEQYGYTF. The CDR3 bases are TGTGCCAGCAGATCTACAGGGGAGCAGTATGGCTACACCTTC.

The rearrangement joins TRBV28 to TRBJ1-2, with 8 bases matching TRBD1. The CDR3 loop spans 14 amino acids. V was clipped by 6 bases and J by 5 bases; unmatched bases: 8. CDR1 MDHEN and CDR2 SYDVKM come from the germline V gene. The CDR3 protein is CASRVAGGSYGYTF. CDR3 nucleotide sequence: TGTGCCAGCAGAGTGGCAGGGGGCTCTTATGGCTACACCTTC.

Many counts were recorded for this clonotype. The V call is TRBV28, the J call TRBJ1-4; a weak D match, TRBD1 (5 bases). Trimming took off 5 bases at V and 0 bases at J, with 10 bases between the two ends. Germline loops: CDR1 MDHEN, CDR2 SYDVKM. This CDR3 has 15 amino acids. DNA for the CDR3: TGTGCCAGCAGTCGGGTGGGGGCAACTAATGAAAAACTGTTTTTT. Translation gives CASSRVGATNEKLFF.

This clonotype was picked up a small number of times. This chain uses TRBV16 with TRBJ1-4; tentative D call: TRBD1 (5 bases). CDR1 is KGHSY, CDR2 FQNENV, per germline. The CDR3 sequence is 14 residues long. V shed 4 bases and J shed 8 bases, with 14 bases lying between them. The CDR3 protein is CASSRSSRDEKLFF. Written as DNA, the CDR3 is TGTGCCAGCAGCCGGTCATCCCGGGACGAAAAACTGTTTTTT.

This clonotype was detected many times. V is TRBV18 and J is TRBJ2-6; D unclear. Between the trimmed V and J ends, which lost 0 bases and 1 base, there was a span of 4 bases. Germline V lookup: CDR1 KGHSH, CDR2 LQKENI. The CDR3 length is 15 residues. The DNA for the CDR3 is TGTGCCAGCTCACCACCGGCATCTGGGGCCAACGTCCTGACTTTC. Its protein product is CASSPPASGANVLTF.